The 18 T cell receptor beta chains below were found in one sample sequenced in a study of T cell repertoires in cytomegalovirus infection. These TCRs are of unknown antigen specificity. TCRdb re-called the reads with MiXCR, one entry per CDR3 protein. The table records fewer than 1,000,000 distinct CDR3 sequences, 31% of them present only once. Material: cultured CD8+ T cells from PBMCs, obtained from culture after CMV antigen stimulation. The receptors here all came from a human donor in good health (CMV status not recorded). Some clones in this sample may be carry-over from other donors' samples.

A few counts support this clonotype. This rearrangement joins TRBV11-2 to TRBJ1-2; a weak D match, TRBD1 (6 bases). Germline values: CDR1 SGHAT, CDR2 FQNNGV. Trimming left V 2 bases short and J 4 bases short, with 11 bases between. This CDR3 comprises 14 residues. The DNA of the CDR3 is TGTGCCAGCAGCTTAAAGGGGGGCAGCTATGGCTACACCTTC. Translation: CASSLKGGSYGYTF. The whole variable domain, remainder taken from reference TRBV11-2 and TRBJ1-2, is EAGVAQSPRYKIIEKRQSVAFWCNPISGHATLYWYQQILGQGPKLLIQFQNNGVVDDSQLPKDRFSAERLKGVDSTLKIQPAKLEDSAVYLCASSLKGGSYGYTFGSGTRLTVV.

This chain links TRBV12-3 or TRBV12-4 with TRBJ2-5; no definite D call. V shed 5 bases and J shed 4 bases, with 14 bases lying between them. This CDR3 is 14 amino acids long. The CDR3 DNA reads TGTGCCAGCAGTATCAAACCAGTGGGAGAGACCCAGTACTTC. Protein product: CASSIKPVGETQYF.

This clonotype was counted many times. The gene calls are TRBV18 and TRBJ1-1; tentatively, D is TRBD1 (5 bases). Germline V gene data show CDR1 as KGHSH and CDR2 as LQKENI. CDR3 length: 16 residues. Trimming removed 8 bases at V and 4 bases at J, with 23 bases between. The CDR3 loop reads CASALPGGGWVTEAFF. The CDR3 DNA is TGTGCCAGCGCCCTCCCGGGCGGGGGTTGGGTCACTGAAGCTTTCTTT.

This clonotype was detected only a few times. This chain links TRBV7-9 with TRBJ1-2, with D maybe TRBD1 (6 bases). The CDR3 contains 14 residues. V dropped 5 bases and J dropped 8 bases, with 18 bases sitting between them. Germline V gene lookup returns CDR1 SEHNR and CDR2 FQNEAQ (reference sequence). Written as DNA, the CDR3 is TGTGCCAGCAGCCTGAAAACAGGGTCCCCCGGCTACACCTTC. Translating gives CASSLKTGSPGYTF. The full variable domain, in which reference TRBV7-9 and TRBJ1-2 provide the parts outside the CDR3, is DTGVSQNPRHKITKRGQNVTFRCDPISEHNRLYWYRQTLGQGPEFLTYFQNEAQLEKSRLLSDRFSAERPKGSFSTLEIQRTEQGDSAMYLCASSLKTGSPGYTFGSGTRLTVV.

The table lists this clonotype with a few counts. One junction end disagrees with the germline gene, perhaps due to a read error. The genes are TRBV4-1 and TRBJ1-6, with D possibly matching TRBD1 (5 bases). The CDR3 is 15 residues long. Germline CDR1 and CDR2: MGHRA and YSYEKL. The DNA of the CDR3 is TGCGCCAGCAGTTACGGGACGGACGAGAATTCGCCCCTCCACTTT. Translation: CASSYGTDENSPLHF.

This clonotype was detected only a few times. The chain combines TRBV7-9 with TRBJ2-2; TRBD2 is a possible D gene (5 bases). V was shortened by 2 bases and J by 7 bases, with 14 bases between the two germline ends. This CDR3 has 15 amino acids. Germline CDR1 is SEHNR and CDR2 is FQNEAQ (reference sequence). CDR3 nucleotides: TGTGCCAGCAGCTTATACGGGGATCCGGGCGGGGAGCTGTTTTTT. Translating gives CASSLYGDPGGELFF.

This clonotype has a count of ten or more. V and J are TRBV7-6 and TRBJ2-5; D perhaps matches TRBD2 (6 bases). V was trimmed by 2 bases and J by 0 bases, leaving 13 bases between them. The CDR3 contains 16 residues. Germline V gives CDR1 SGHVS, CDR2 FNYEAQ. CDR3 protein: CASSLKGGEYQETQYF. CDR3 in DNA: TGTGCCAGCAGCTTAAAGGGCGGGGAGTACCAAGAGACCCAGTACTTC.

In this sample, this clonotype turned up many times. This sequence joins TRBV9 and TRBJ2-3, with 8 positions matching TRBD2. Germline loops: CDR1 SGDLS, CDR2 YYNGEE. The trim removed 3 bases at V and 2 bases at J, leaving 5 bases unmatched. The CDR3 loop spans 15 amino acids. The CDR3 loop is CASSASGGATDTQYF. DNA of the CDR3: TGTGCCAGCAGCGCCAGCGGGGGTGCCACAGATACGCAGTATTTT.

This chain joins TRBV27 and TRBJ1-1, with D hard to call. CDR3 length: 12 residues. CDR1 and CDR2 (germline): MNHEY, SMNVEV (reference sequence). V was trimmed by 9 bases and J by 0 bases, leaving 8 bases between them. CDR3 coding DNA: TGTGCCAGTTACGGGATGAACACTGAAGCTTTCTTT. Its protein product is CASYGMNTEAFF.

The V call is TRBV7-9, the J call TRBJ2-1; the match to TRBD2 covers 11 bases. CDR1 and CDR2 from the germline V gene are SEHNR and FQNEAQ (reference sequence). The CDR3 is made up of 15 amino acids. V gave up 7 bases and J gave up 6 bases; unmatched junction bases: 8. The CDR3 DNA sequence: TGTGCCAGCATAGCGGGAGGGAGGCCCTTCAATGAGCAGTTCTTC. Translation gives CASIAGGRPFNEQFF.

This clonotype occurred a few times. The rearrangement links TRBV7-9 to TRBJ1-2; no clear D gene. Trimming took 1 base from V and 0 from J, leaving 18 bases between them. Per germline, CDR1 SEHNR and CDR2 FQNEAQ (reference sequence). The CDR3 totals 18 residues. CDR3 in DNA: TGTGCCAGCAGCTTAGGAGGTGGAAACCGTCCCCCTAACTATGGCTACACCTTC. It translates to CASSLGGGNRPPNYGYTF.

In this sample, this clonotype turned up a few times. The rearrangement links TRBV7-9 to TRBJ2-1; weak D call: TRBD1 (6 bases). Germline lookup yields CDR1 SEHNR and CDR2 FQNEAQ (reference sequence). Trimming shortened V by 6 bases and J by 0 bases, and 15 bases separated the two germline ends. This CDR3 is 16 amino acids long. For the CDR3, the DNA is TGTGCCAGCAGACTACAGGGTTCAAGCTCCTACAATGAGCAGTTCTTC. Translation gives CASRLQGSSSYNEQFF.

This clonotype has a handful of counts. This rearrangement joins TRBV5-8 to TRBJ2-1; 9 positions match TRBD2. The CDR3 sequence is 13 residues long. Germline V lookup: CDR1 SGHTS, CDR2 YDEGEE. V gave up 7 bases and J gave up 9 bases; unmatched junction bases: 8. Here the CDR3 reads CASSPAGGPEQFF. CDR3 nucleotide sequence: TGTGCCAGCTCTCCCGCGGGGGGGCCTGAGCAGTTCTTC.

The gene calls are TRBV6-5 and TRBJ1-6; a possible D gene is TRBD1 (5 bases). CDR3 length: 14 amino acids. V lost 5 bases and J 5 bases, leaving 10 bases between the germline ends. Germline loops: CDR1 MNHEY, CDR2 SVGAGI. The CDR3: CASSRQPNNSPLHF. The DNA for the CDR3 is TGTGCCAGCAGTAGACAGCCTAATAATTCACCCCTCCACTTT.

The chain combines TRBV5-6 with TRBJ2-5; 10 bases agree with TRBD1. Germline CDR1 SGHDT, CDR2 YYEEEE. The CDR3 spans 18 residues. Germline trimming cut 3 bases from V and 1 base from J; bases unmatched to any gene: 12. The CDR3 loop is CASSSFLDRGGGQETQYF. The CDR3 region has the DNA TGTGCCAGCAGCTCTTTCCTGGACAGGGGGGGAGGCCAAGAGACCCAGTACTTC.

The chain has TRBV27 and TRBJ2-2; D remains ambiguous. The V end was cut by 2 bases, the J end by 1 base, with 11 bases between. From germline, CDR1 is MNHEY and CDR2 SMNVEV (reference sequence). The CDR3 totals 16 residues. The CDR3 loop reads CASSLGQLMNTGELFF. The CDR3 DNA sequence: TGTGCCAGCAGTTTAGGGCAGCTAATGAACACCGGGGAGCTGTTTTTT.

There are a few counts of this clonotype. The chain's CDR3 is CASSHTATEEAFF. The DNA for the CDR3 is TGCGCCAGCAGCCATACGGCGACGGAGGAAGCTTTCTTT. The J gene is TRBJ1-1, the V gene TRBV4-1; D is unclear. This CDR3 spans 13 amino acids. CDR1 is MGHRA, CDR2 YSYEKL, per germline. The ends were cut back, 3 bases at V and 8 bases at J, with 13 bases in the middle.

The table lists this clonotype with a few counts. The chain couples TRBV6-2 or TRBV6-3 to TRBJ2-2; 8 positions match TRBD1. Germline V gene sequence: CDR1 MNHEY, CDR2 SVGEGT. V shed 5 bases and J 3 bases; nucleotides not matched to a gene: 8. The CDR3 runs to 16 residues. CDR3 loop: CASSPDRGEHTGELFF. CDR3 nucleotide sequence: TGTGCCAGCAGTCCCGACAGGGGAGAGCACACCGGGGAGCTGTTTTTT.